This T cell receptor beta chain was documented in a study of early T cells in non-severe SARS-CoV-2 infection (dated by TCRdb to 2020 to 2022). About the full investigation: Because TCR sequencing was done on bulk RNA from unsorted whole blood, the alpha and beta chains could not be paired. Paper-wide results and their limitations: Matching against VDJdb was skewed toward anti-spike CD8 responses, likely underestimated virus-specific expansions, and missed private and CD4 specificities.

Library creation used 5' RACE. The listed sequencing device is NextSeq 500. In the TCR library protocol, unique molecular identifiers were attached to individual cDNA molecules to correct for PCR bias and sequencing error. Sequencing covered both TCR alpha and beta chains, and within each sample the abundances of alpha and beta sequences were tightly co-correlated. From the authors' description of their analysis: Decombinator V4 was used to annotate the V gene, J gene and CDR3 of the TCR sequences. Expanded TCRs were defined as changing significantly between any two time points under a Poisson model with p below 0.0001. TCR abundances were normalised to the total number of TCRs sequenced in each sample and reported as counts per million. MAIT TCRs were defined by TRAV1-2 paired with TRAJ12, TRAJ20 or TRAJ33, and iNKT TCRs by TRAV10 paired with TRAJ18. VDJdb, accessed 1 November 2021, was searched for CMV, EBV and SARS-CoV-2 annotated TCRs, excluding TCRs annotated for multiple antigens. The public reads were quality trimmed at Q25 with fastp and then assembled into clones with MiXCR by TCRdb, keeping productive beta chains. Rows are unified per CDR3 protein, each entry keeping the most common DNA and genes. The authors' filters were not applied to this entry. Within this sample are 68,000 or so distinct CDR3 sequences, with 13% of them counted one time only. Approximately 4.8% of the sample belongs to the ten largest clones.

The study was a case-control design nested within a healthcare worker cohort in London, UK, with weekly nasopharyngeal swab PCR tests and blood sampling. Healthcare workers were enrolled in the week of the UK lockdown, from 23 to 31 March 2020, and were followed every week for up to roughly 15 weeks. Cut back by 4 bases and 3 bases, the V and J ends lie 14 bases apart. The germline V gene provides CDR1 SGDLS and CDR2 YYNGEE. Reading from cysteine to phenylalanine, the CDR3 counts 14 amino acids. The DNA shown is the 42-base CDR3, in frame from base 1. On this clonotype itself: No cognate antigen has been identified for it. A read error is possible here, since a much larger clone lies one base away.

Recombination joined TRBV9 with TRBJ2-7, with no confident D gene call. The material sequenced was whole blood. The clonotype was recovered from an adult who was a healthcare worker with PCR-confirmed SARS-CoV-2 infection or an uninfected control (not recorded which). The nucleotides are TGTGCCAGCAGCACCCAGACCAAAAGCTACGAGCAGTACTTC. Its amino acids are CASSTQTKSYEQYF.